These T cell receptor beta chains were read from a single sample in a study of Graves' ophthalmopathy and Graves' hyperthyroidism. One entry per CDR3 protein results from TCRdb running MiXCR on the multiplex PCR reads. The data contain about 170,000 distinct CDR3 sequences, around two fifths of them singletons. The sequenced sample was peripheral blood. The receptors were gathered from a woman between 40 and 55 years old with Graves' ophthalmopathy. CDR3s include the opening cysteine and the closing phenylalanine or tryptophan. Fields, in order: D gene, V gene, J gene, clone size, CDR3 protein, CDR3 DNA. D genes are given only for firm matches. Only part of the rows carry a size: once, few, many, or a class if the clone is expanded.

D gene: TRBD1; V gene: TRBV12-3/TRBV12-4; J gene: TRBJ2-7; clone size: once; CDR3 protein: CASTPDRVGEQYF; CDR3 DNA: TGTGCCAGCACCCCGGACAGGGTGGGCGAGCAGTACTTC
D gene: NA; V gene: TRBV12-5; J gene: TRBJ1-2; clone size: NA; CDR3 protein: CASGLGSRGSGYTF; CDR3 DNA: TGTGCTAGTGGTTTGGGGTCCAGGGGCTCTGGCTACACCTTC
D gene: NA; V gene: TRBV12-3/TRBV12-4; J gene: TRBJ2-7; clone size: many; CDR3 protein: CASGRTDYEQYF; CDR3 DNA: TGTGCCAGCGGAAGGACTGATTACGAGCAGTACTTC
D gene: TRBD1; V gene: TRBV12-3/TRBV12-4; J gene: TRBJ2-7; clone size: NA; CDR3 protein: CASSFHAGTGVEQYF; CDR3 DNA: TGTGCCAGCAGCTTTCACGCCGGGACAGGGGTCGAGCAGTACTTC
D gene: TRBD2; V gene: TRBV12-3/TRBV12-4; J gene: TRBJ2-4; clone size: many; CDR3 protein: CASSRPSSGVPDSIQYF; CDR3 DNA: TGTGCCAGCAGCCGCCCCTCGAGCGGGGTTCCGGATAGCATTCAGTACTTC
D gene: TRBD2; V gene: TRBV11-2; J gene: TRBJ2-7; clone size: many; CDR3 protein: CASSSGLAGDRYEQYF; CDR3 DNA: TGTGCCAGCAGCTCGGGACTAGCGGGAGATCGGTACGAGCAGTACTTC
D gene: NA; V gene: TRBV12-3/TRBV12-4; J gene: TRBJ1-5; clone size: NA; CDR3 protein: CASSLYQGTQPQHF; CDR3 DNA: TGTGCCAGCAGTCTCTATCAGGGTACTCAGCCCCAGCATTTT
D gene: TRBD1; V gene: TRBV10-3; J gene: TRBJ1-2; clone size: many; CDR3 protein: CAISDDRAGYTF; CDR3 DNA: TGTGCCATCAGCGATGACAGGGCGGGCTACACCTTC
D gene: NA; V gene: TRBV6-2/TRBV6-3; J gene: TRBJ1-1; clone size: once; CDR3 protein: CASTAGWRIRDTEAFF; CDR3 DNA: TGTGCCAGCACCGCGGGTTGGCGGATTAGGGACACTGAAGCTTTCTTT
D gene: NA; V gene: TRBV28; J gene: TRBJ2-6; clone size: many; CDR3 protein: CASSLSGAGANVLTF; CDR3 DNA: TGTGCCAGCAGTTTATCTGGGGCTGGGGCCAACGTCCTGACTTTC
D gene: NA; V gene: TRBV6-2/TRBV6-3; J gene: TRBJ2-7; clone size: NA; CDR3 protein: CASSYGRPSFLREQYF; CDR3 DNA: TGTGCCAGCAGTTACGGGAGGCCTTCGTTCCTACGCGAGCAGTACTTC
D gene: TRBD1; V gene: TRBV6-5; J gene: TRBJ2-7; clone size: few; CDR3 protein: CASSFSDREPYEQYF; CDR3 DNA: TGTGCCAGCAGTTTCTCGGACAGGGAACCCTACGAGCAGTACTTC
D gene: NA; V gene: TRBV2; J gene: TRBJ1-1; clone size: many; CDR3 protein: CARSPGGAEAFF; CDR3 DNA: TGTGCCAGATCCCCTGGCGGCGCCGAAGCTTTCTTT
D gene: TRBD2; V gene: TRBV11-2; J gene: TRBJ2-7; clone size: many; CDR3 protein: CASSSPGLDLEQYF; CDR3 DNA: TGTGCCAGCAGCTCCCCCGGACTAGATCTCGAGCAGTACTTC
D gene: NA; V gene: TRBV6-2/TRBV6-3; J gene: TRBJ1-5; clone size: many; CDR3 protein: CASSVWGSGGGNQPQHF; CDR3 DNA: TGTGCCAGCAGCGTTTGGGGGTCGGGAGGGGGCAATCAGCCCCAGCATTTT
D gene: NA; V gene: TRBV7-3; J gene: TRBJ2-7; clone size: NA; CDR3 protein: CASSLIPSIQTYEQYF; CDR3 DNA: TGTGCCAGCAGCTTAATACCCTCGATACAAACCTACGAGCAGTACTTC
D gene: NA; V gene: TRBV12-3/TRBV12-4; J gene: TRBJ2-7; clone size: few; CDR3 protein: CASSFGRWHEQYF; CDR3 DNA: TGTGCCAGCAGTTTTGGCAGGTGGCACGAGCAGTACTTC
D gene: TRBD1; V gene: TRBV2; J gene: TRBJ2-4; clone size: NA; CDR3 protein: CASSPRDRALTKNIQYF; CDR3 DNA: TGTGCCAGCAGCCCCAGGGACAGGGCTTTGACCAAAAACATTCAGTACTTC
D gene: NA; V gene: TRBV28; J gene: TRBJ2-7; clone size: many; CDR3 protein: CASRLVGFEQYF; CDR3 DNA: TGTGCCAGCAGGCTGGTAGGGTTCGAGCAGTACTTC
D gene: TRBD1; V gene: TRBV4-1; J gene: TRBJ2-5; clone size: many; CDR3 protein: CASSLDREETQYF; CDR3 DNA: TGCGCCAGCAGCCTGGACAGGGAAGAGACCCAGTACTTC
D gene: TRBD1; V gene: TRBV5-5; J gene: TRBJ1-3; clone size: many; CDR3 protein: CASSLDRSRNTIYF; CDR3 DNA: TGTGCCAGCAGCCTGGACAGGAGCAGAAACACCATATATTTT
D gene: TRBD1; V gene: TRBV6-2/TRBV6-3; J gene: TRBJ1-5; clone size: NA; CDR3 protein: CASREQGLDQPQHF; CDR3 DNA: TGTGCCAGCAGGGAACAGGGGCTTGATCAGCCCCAGCATTTT
D gene: TRBD2; V gene: TRBV28; J gene: TRBJ2-5; clone size: NA; CDR3 protein: CASSTPGLAGVETQYF; CDR3 DNA: TGTGCCAGCAGCACACCTGGGCTAGCGGGAGTTGAGACCCAGTACTTC
D gene: TRBD2; V gene: TRBV2; J gene: TRBJ2-5; clone size: many; CDR3 protein: CASSRLAGGRLQETQYF; CDR3 DNA: TGTGCCAGCAGCCGACTAGCGGGGGGTCGTCTACAAGAGACCCAGTACTTC
D gene: NA; V gene: TRBV2; J gene: TRBJ2-7; clone size: once; CDR3 protein: CASSEGLWGTSYEQYF; CDR3 DNA: TGTGCCAGCAGTGAAGGCCTATGGGGAACCTCCTACGAGCAGTACTTC
D gene: TRBD1; V gene: TRBV24-1; J gene: TRBJ2-5; clone size: many; CDR3 protein: CATSESRGLETQYF; CDR3 DNA: TGTGCCACCAGTGAAAGCAGGGGGCTGGAGACCCAGTACTTC